The 3 T cell receptor beta chains presented below share a single source sample, sequenced in a study of T cells in Graves' hyperthyroidism and ophthalmopathy. Amplification targeted TCR beta CDR3 regions from RNA transcripts. HTBI primers drove first-round RT-PCR of the TCR CDR3. TCRdb ran MiXCR on the multiplex PCR reads and lists one entry per CDR3 protein. The sample carries more than 300,000 distinct CDR3 sequences, about 18% recorded once. What was sequenced was blood. These TCRs come from a woman aged 30 to 39 with Graves' hyperthyroidism that later progressed to Graves' ophthalmopathy.

The chain carries TRBV11-2 and TRBJ1-2; D not resolved. The CDR3 has 12 amino acids. Germline values: CDR1 SGHAT, CDR2 FQNNGV. Trimming cost V 5 bases and J 3 bases, with 7 bases left between them. Here the CDR3 reads CASSGDYYGYTF. Written as DNA, the CDR3 is TGTGCCAGCAGCGGCGATTACTATGGCTACACCTTC.

The CDR3 reads CSARGPGQLPQYF. For the CDR3, the DNA is TGCAGTGCTCGAGGGCCGGGACAATTACCGCAGTATTTT. The V and J genes are TRBV20-1 and TRBJ2-3; maybe TRBD1 (6 bases). Trimming left V 5 bases short and J 10 bases short, with 19 bases between. CDR3 size: 13 residues. The germline V gene encodes CDR1 DFQATT and CDR2 SNEGSKA (reference sequence).

J is TRBJ2-1 and V is TRBV5-6; TRBD1 or TRBD2 may be the D gene (6 bases each). The CDR3 contains 13 residues. The V gene lost 1 base and the J gene lost 10 bases, with 12 bases spanning the gap. Germline CDR1 is SGHDT and CDR2 is YYEEEE. CDR3 coding DNA: TGTGCCAGCAGCTTGCTCGGGGGCCCAGAGCAGTTCTTC. This gives the protein CASSLLGGPEQFF.